This T cell receptor beta chain is drawn from a study of blood T cell repertoires in COVID-19 (dated by TCRdb to 2018 to 2020). In terms of the full investigation: Collaborator samples came from the United States, Italy and Spain and covered acute and convalescent phases of COVID-19. Subjects who had been exposed to COVID-19, were actively infected with it, or had recovered from it provided the deeply sampled blood TCRbeta repertoires that made up the dataset. A freely available public database, intended as a resource for researchers studying the immune response to SARS-CoV-2, is where the repertoires were released. A de-identified subject ID, COVID-19 status, age in years and sex were almost always included in the sample metadata. The material from the prospective study consisted of cDNA or gDNA derived from T cells, B-cell-depleted T cells, or PBMCs. The samples were drawn from the first 160 participants of the ongoing ImmuneRACE study and from some 1,300 subjects provided by 6 global collaborators. Where available, HLA class I and class II types were obtained from metadata supplied by the sample provider rather than from assay-based typing.

According to the germline V gene (reference sequence), CDR1 reads SEHNR and CDR2 reads FQNEAQ. From the cysteine up to the phenylalanine, the CDR3 has a length of 14 residues. Kept here is only the CDR3 DNA, which spans 42 bases and is read in frame from base 1. Relative to germline, V is 1 base shorter and J is 1 base shorter, with 5 bases between their ends. This clone was seen only once. There is no known antigen for this receptor. No clone much larger than this one lies a single base away; base qualities are absent. TCRbeta CDR3 regions were amplified from genomic DNA by means of the immunoSEQ Assay, a bias-controlled multiplex PCR. The authors' pipeline ran thus. The number of nucleated cells in each sample was estimated by amplification of reference gene primers within the assay. Sequence reads were collapsed and filtered to measure the absolute abundance of every unique TCRbeta CDR3 rearrangement. For each sample, productive Simpson clonality was calculated as the square root of Simpson's diversity index across productive rearrangements. TCRdb holds this immuneACCESS table with in-frame rearrangements only. Some clones are missing; in checked studies, unresolved V genes explain under half, and the rest has no known cause. That table gives V, J and clone size, and the DNA gave D and trimming. The sample yields 65,000 to 90,000 clones; roughly 82% were counted once. About 9.4% of the sample is taken by the ten largest.

Whole blood was collected in K2EDTA tubes by collaborating institutions according to the institutions' own protocols. Collaborator samples were shipped for TCRbeta analysis as frozen whole blood, isolated PBMCs, or DNA extracted from either sample type. Overall results and qualifications from the work: Clinical and demographic metadata were provided uncurated, with the amount varying by source and participant.

What was sequenced was peripheral blood. The sequence was obtained from a man between 60 and 75 years old with acute or convalescent COVID-19. Recombination linked TRBV7-9 to TRBJ1-5; no D gene is confidently identified. Here is the DNA: TGTGCCAGCAGCTTAGAGAGCAGCAATCAGCCCCAGCATTTT. This encodes CASSLESSNQPQHF.